The 7 T cell receptor beta chains in this list originate from one sample, sequenced in a study of cytomegalovirus exposure and HLA in healthy donors. 60 Vbeta and 13 Jbeta primers were used in PCR. Clones were read by immunoSEQ multiplex PCR, and TCRdb kept only the in-frame ones, dropping some. Of roughly 150,000 clones in the sample, roughly 81% were seen once. Specimen: PBMCs. The source is a woman in her late teens or twenties in good health and CMV-seronegative.

This chain links TRBV10-3 with TRBJ1-2, with 8 bases that match TRBD1. The CDR3 has 15 residues. J was trimmed by 6 bases and V by 0 bases; bases with no gene match: 6. The germline CDR1 and CDR2 sequences are ENHRY and SYGVKD. CDR3: CAISESKAGGHGYTF. CDR3 DNA sequence: TGTGCCATCAGTGAGTCGAAAGCAGGGGGCCATGGCTACACCTTC.

This clone was counted only a few times. V usage is TRBV7-2 and J usage is TRBJ2-5; perhaps TRBD2 as D (6 bases). The CDR3 length is 15 residues. V lost 1 base, J lost 5 bases, and 14 bases lay in between. Germline V gene sequence: CDR1 SGHTA, CDR2 FQGNSA. CDR3 loop: CASSLVGGTGETQYF. The DNA of the CDR3 is TGTGCCAGCAGCTTAGTCGGCGGGACGGGGGAGACCCAGTACTTC.

The chain carries TRBV11-1 and TRBJ2-3; D is unresolved. CDR1 SGHAT and CDR2 FQDESV come from the germline V gene (reference sequence). The V end lost 8 bases, the J end lost 2 bases, and 11 bases lay between the germline ends. The CDR3 runs to 13 residues. CDR3 protein: CASSRVPTDTQYF. The CDR3 bases are TGTGCCAGCTCCCGGGTCCCCACAGATACGCAGTATTTT.

The chain combines TRBV30 with TRBJ2-3, with TRBD2 matching 9 bases. J lost 2 bases, V lost 1 base, and 4 bases had no gene match. This CDR3 comprises 15 residues. CDR1 is GTSNPN and CDR2 is SVGIG in the germline V gene (reference sequence). This chain's CDR3 is CAWSGLAGSTDTQYF. Here the CDR3 DNA reads TGTGCCTGGAGTGGGCTAGCGGGATCCACAGATACGCAGTATTTT.

This clone has just a few counts. CDR3 DNA: TGTGCCAGCAGCTTCGGGGCAAACAGGGAGAACACTGAAGCTTTCTTT. Protein product: CASSFGANRENTEAFF. V gene TRBV7-2 combines with J gene TRBJ1-1; D is perhaps TRBD1 (6 bases). Trimming removed 3 bases at V and 1 base at J, with 15 bases between. CDR1 is SGHTA, CDR2 FQGNSA, per germline. CDR3 length: 16 amino acids.

The J gene is TRBJ1-2, the V gene TRBV7-6, with a possible D match to TRBD1 (5 bases). The CDR3 is 14 amino acids. The germline gives CDR1 SGHVS, CDR2 FNYEAQ. V was trimmed by 2 bases and J by 4 bases, leaving 11 bases between them. The CDR3 reads CASSLQERGYGYTF. CDR3 nucleotide sequence: TGTGCCAGCAGCTTACAGGAAAGGGGCTATGGCTACACCTTC.

This rearrangement joins TRBV5-4 to TRBJ2-1; D is possibly TRBD2 (6 bases). The CDR3 loop spans 12 amino acids. With 7 bases removed from V and 2 bases from J, the gap between germline ends came to 7 bases. Germline values: CDR1 SGHNT, CDR2 YYREEE (reference sequence). CDR3 in DNA: TGTGCCAGCGGGACTGCCTACAATGAGCAGTTCTTC. Translating it yields CASGTAYNEQFF.